This T cell receptor (beta chain) was recovered during a study of CD4 T cells in relation to SARS-CoV-2 and coronaviruses. In the case of this clone: Antigen: not known. The same CDR3 arises from other DNA sequences in this sample as well.

Repertoires were generated with immunoSEQ multiplex PCR, while TCRdb's copy carries only in-frame clones and drops some. The sample has about 40,000 clones, about 86% seen once. This CDR3 is built from 12 residues. Trimming removed 4 bases at V and 5 bases at J, with 7 bases between. Germline CDR1 SGHDT, CDR2 YYEEEE. Study outcomes and limitations: No crossreactivity against non-spike viral proteins was tested here.

The sequence derives from an adult with COVID-19. The chain combines TRBV5-6 with TRBJ1-5; D unresolved. Sequencing was performed on naive CD4+ T cells from PBMCs, cultured in vitro. Described subset: naive CD4+ T cells isolated by negative enrichment. For the CDR3, the DNA is TGTGCCAGCAGCCTCATGGATCAGCCCCAGCATTTT. This gives the protein CASSLMDQPQHF.